The entry below describes one T cell receptor (beta chain). The target antigen is unknown. TCRdb keeps only in-frame clones here, not all; method: immunoSEQ multiplex PCR. Seen here are under 75,000 clones, approximately 92% observed once, and the top ten hold roughly 2.9%. The data were taken from a study of T cells after posttransplantation cyclophosphamide. Germline V gene lookup returns CDR1 KGHSH and CDR2 LQKENI. The CDR3 runs to 16 residues. V dropped 2 bases and J dropped 0 bases, with 11 bases sitting between them. Whole-study results and caveats: Tissue-infiltrating T cells from skin or gut overlapped little with blood T cells.

This TCR derives from a woman in her 30s in good health and a related stem cell transplant donor. Sequenced material: PBMCs. The chain is built from TRBV18 and TRBJ1-3; D may be TRBD1 (5 bases). CDR3 DNA sequence: TGTGCCAGCTCACCAAACACAGGAAGCTCTGGAAACACCATATATTTT. Translation: CASSPNTGSSGNTIYF.